These 12 T cell receptor beta chains came from one sample sequenced in a study of OX40 agonist ivuxolimab in advanced cancers. The method was immunoSEQ multiplex PCR; TCRdb's version includes in-frame clones alone and lacks a portion of them. The table shows 70,000 to 95,000 clones, with about 86% occurring only once. This material consisted of CD4+ or CD8+ T cells sorted from blood, taken in a trial of the OX40 agonist ivuxolimab. Every receptor here comes from an adult with an advanced solid tumor such as melanoma, head and neck, liver or kidney cancer.

The chain employs TRBV18 and TRBJ1-1; the match to TRBD1 covers 8 bases. The CDR3 extends over 17 amino acids. J lost 5 bases, V lost 0 bases, and 11 bases had no gene match. The V gene's germline CDR1 is KGHSH and CDR2 LQKENI. CDR3 in amino acids: CASSPPYERTGRTEAFF. The DNA of the CDR3 is TGTGCCAGCTCACCACCATACGAAAGGACAGGGCGAACTGAAGCTTTCTTT.

A word on this clone: An end of the junction differs from the germline gene, which may be a read error. In DNA form, the CDR3 reads TGTGCCAGCAGCGTAGATTACAGGGGACCAAGAGAGGCCCAGTACTTC. The encoded protein is CASSVDYRGPREAQYF. The chain is built from TRBV9 and TRBJ2-5; 7 bases are a match to TRBD1. CDR1 SGDLS and CDR2 YYNGEE come from the germline V gene. The CDR3 covers 16 residues.

V is TRBV10-2 and J is TRBJ2-1; 9 nucleotides align to TRBD2. The CDR3 sequence is 13 residues long. V was pared by 4 bases and J by 5 bases, with 0 bases of the junction left unmatched. Looked up from germline, CDR1 is WSHSY and CDR2 is SAAADI. CDR3 nucleotides: TGCGCCAGCAGTGCTAGCGGGGACAATGAGCAGTTCTTC. Residues: CASSASGDNEQFF.

This chain joins TRBV7-3 and TRBJ2-1; D unresolved. The V end lost 2 bases, the J end lost 6 bases, and 8 bases lay between the germline ends. The CDR3 length is 13 residues. Germline assignment: CDR1 SGHTA and CDR2 FQGTGA. CDR3 region: CASSLESGNEQFF. The CDR3 region has the DNA TGTGCCAGCAGCTTAGAGTCGGGCAATGAGCAGTTCTTC.

The chain combines TRBV6-1 with TRBJ2-1; 8 bases are a match to TRBD2. The CDR3 length is 17 residues. Germline V lookup: CDR1 MNHNS, CDR2 SASEGT. V was clipped by 4 bases and J by 7 bases; unmatched bases: 15. CDR3 residues: CASSGEASGRARNEQFF. CDR3 DNA sequence: TGTGCCAGCAGTGGGGAGGCTAGCGGGCGGGCGCGGAATGAGCAGTTCTTC.

The rearrangement links TRBV19 to TRBJ2-1; 7 bases agree with TRBD2. The V and J ends lost 1 base and 9 bases, in that order; junction bases with no gene match: 9. CDR3 length equals 15 residues. Germline values: CDR1 LNHDA, CDR2 SQIVND (reference sequence). CDR3 in amino acids: CASSIGRSLAREQFF. The DNA of the CDR3 is TGTGCCAGTAGTATAGGCAGATCACTAGCGCGTGAGCAGTTCTTC.

The chain couples TRBV7-2 to TRBJ1-2, with no clear D. V shed 0 bases and J shed 14 bases, with 16 bases lying between them. CDR1 is SGHTA, CDR2 FQGNSA, per germline. The CDR3 spans 13 residues. The CDR3 DNA reads TGTGCCAGCAGCTTAGCGACTAAGGGATTTATAACCTTC. It yields the protein CASSLATKGFITF. Combining the CDR3 with reference TRBV7-2 and TRBJ1-2 gives the whole variable domain GAGVSQSPSNKVTEKGKDVELRCDPISGHTALYWYRQSLGQGLEFLIYFQGNSAPDKSGLPSDRFSAERTGGSVSTLTIQRTQQEDSAVYLCASSLATKGFITFGSGTRLTVV.

Here the CDR3 DNA reads TGTGCCATCAGTGAGCCAGGGGGTGATAACTATGGCTACACCTTC. Its protein is CAISEPGGDNYGYTF. This chain connects TRBV10-3 to TRBJ1-2; 7 bases are a match to TRBD1. The CDR3 runs to 15 residues. Germline loops: CDR1 ENHRY, CDR2 SYGVKD. Trimming removed 2 bases from V and 1 base from J; junction bases left unmatched: 4.

The chain couples TRBV27 to TRBJ2-7; 10 nucleotides match TRBD1. The CDR3 is 15 amino acids. The J segment lost 2 bases and the V segment lost 5 bases, leaving 6 bases of the junction unmatched. From germline, CDR1 is MNHEY and CDR2 SMNVEV (reference sequence). The CDR3 DNA is TGTGCCAGCAGTCCCCAGACAGGGGGCCCCTACGAGCAGTACTTC. Translated, it gives CASSPQTGGPYEQYF.

The CDR3 here is CASSSGRGYTF. Written as DNA, the CDR3 is TGTGCCAGCTCCTCCGGACGTGGCTACACCTTC. The chain recombines TRBV18 with TRBJ1-2; D is unclear. V gave up 6 bases and J gave up 7 bases, with 9 bases separating them. The CDR3 runs 11 residues. Germline lookup yields CDR1 KGHSH and CDR2 LQKENI. Based on the CDR3 plus reference TRBV18 and TRBJ1-2, the full variable domain is NAGVMQNPRHLVRRRGQEARLRCSPMKGHSHVYWYRQLPEEGLKFMVYLQKENIIDESGMPKERFSAEFPKEGPSILRIQQVVRGDSAAYFCASSSGRGYTFGSGTRLTVV.

This chain joins TRBV19 and TRBJ1-1; 8 bases are shared with TRBD1. With V trimmed by 5 bases and J by 4 bases, 15 bases remained unmatched. Germline V lookup: CDR1 LNHDA, CDR2 SQIVND (reference sequence). The CDR3 spans 17 residues. The CDR3 loop is CASSGGQGSHLITEAFF. The DNA for the CDR3 is TGTGCCAGTAGTGGTGGACAGGGATCCCATCTAATCACTGAAGCTTTCTTT.

Written as DNA, the CDR3 is TGTGCCAGCAACCGGGGGACAGCCTTCGCGGATACGCAGTATTTT. This gives the protein CASNRGTAFADTQYF. V is TRBV6-1 and J is TRBJ2-3; weak D call: TRBD1 (7 bases). In germline, CDR1 is MNHNS, CDR2 SASEGT. V shed 7 bases and J shed 6 bases, with 20 bases lying between them. CDR3 length: 15 amino acids.